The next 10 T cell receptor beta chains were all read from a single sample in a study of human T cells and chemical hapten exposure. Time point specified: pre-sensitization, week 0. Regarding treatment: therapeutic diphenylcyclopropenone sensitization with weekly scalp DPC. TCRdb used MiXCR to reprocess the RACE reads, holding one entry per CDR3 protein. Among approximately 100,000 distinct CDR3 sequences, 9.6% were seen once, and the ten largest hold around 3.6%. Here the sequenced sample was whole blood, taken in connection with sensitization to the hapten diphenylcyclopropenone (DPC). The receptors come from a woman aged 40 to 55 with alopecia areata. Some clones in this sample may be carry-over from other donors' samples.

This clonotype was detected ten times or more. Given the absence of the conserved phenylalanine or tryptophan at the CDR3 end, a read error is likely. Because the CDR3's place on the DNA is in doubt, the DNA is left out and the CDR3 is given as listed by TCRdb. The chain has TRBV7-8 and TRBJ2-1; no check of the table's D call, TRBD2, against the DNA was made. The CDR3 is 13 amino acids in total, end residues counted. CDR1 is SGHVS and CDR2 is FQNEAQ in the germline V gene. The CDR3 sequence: CASKRLAGNYGPL.

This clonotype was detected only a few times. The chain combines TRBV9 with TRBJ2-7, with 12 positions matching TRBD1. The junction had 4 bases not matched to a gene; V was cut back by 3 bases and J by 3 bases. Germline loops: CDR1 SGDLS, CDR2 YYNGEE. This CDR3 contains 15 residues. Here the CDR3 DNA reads TGTGCCAGCAGCGCCGGGACAGGGGGCTTCTACGAGCAGTACTTC. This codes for CASSAGTGGFYEQYF.

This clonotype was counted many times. As DNA, the CDR3 is TGTGCCAGCAGTTTATGGTCGGGGGTTTCACCCCTCCACTTT. Translated: CASSLWSGVSPLHF. The rearrangement links TRBV27 to TRBJ1-6; possibly TRBD1 for D (5 bases). The germline V gene encodes CDR1 MNHEY and CDR2 SMNVEV (reference sequence). The V and J ends lost 1 base and 9 bases respectively, with 10 bases between them. The CDR3 has 14 amino acids.

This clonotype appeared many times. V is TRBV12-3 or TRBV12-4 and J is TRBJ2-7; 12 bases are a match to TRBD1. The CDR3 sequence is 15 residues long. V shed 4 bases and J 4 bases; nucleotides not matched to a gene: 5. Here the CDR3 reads CASSWGQGARYEQYF. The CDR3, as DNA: TGTGCCAGCAGTTGGGGACAGGGGGCGCGATACGAGCAGTACTTC.

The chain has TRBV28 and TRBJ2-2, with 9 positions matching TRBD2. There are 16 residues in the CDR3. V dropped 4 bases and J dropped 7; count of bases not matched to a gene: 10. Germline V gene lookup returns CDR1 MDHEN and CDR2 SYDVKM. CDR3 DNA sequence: TGTGCCAGCAGTTCCCCTCAGCGGGGGGTTAGCGGGGAGCTGTTTTTT. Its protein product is CASSSPQRGVSGELFF. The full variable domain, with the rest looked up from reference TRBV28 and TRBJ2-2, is DVKVTQSSRYLVKRTGEKVFLECVQDMDHENMFWYRQDPGLGLRLIYFSYDVKMKEKGDIPEGYSVSREKKERFSLILESASTNQTSMYLCASSSPQRGVSGELFFGEGSRLTVL.

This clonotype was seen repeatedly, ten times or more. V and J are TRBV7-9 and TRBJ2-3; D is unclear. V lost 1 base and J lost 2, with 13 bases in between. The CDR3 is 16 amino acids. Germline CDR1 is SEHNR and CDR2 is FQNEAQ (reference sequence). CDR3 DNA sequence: TGTGCCAGCAGCTTAGGGCTAGGCGGTGACACAGATACGCAGTATTTT. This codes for CASSLGLGGDTDTQYF.

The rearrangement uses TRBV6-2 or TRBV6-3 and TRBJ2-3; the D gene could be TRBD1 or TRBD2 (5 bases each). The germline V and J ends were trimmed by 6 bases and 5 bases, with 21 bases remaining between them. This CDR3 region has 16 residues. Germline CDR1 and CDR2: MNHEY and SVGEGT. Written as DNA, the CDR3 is TGTGCCAGCAGACCAACTCCGGGACGGAGGTTAGATACGCAGTATTTT. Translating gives CASRPTPGRRLDTQYF.

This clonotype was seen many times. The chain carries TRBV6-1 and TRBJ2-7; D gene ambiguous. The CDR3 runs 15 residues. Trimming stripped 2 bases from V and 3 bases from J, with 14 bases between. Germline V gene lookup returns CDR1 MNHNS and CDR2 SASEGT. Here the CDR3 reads CASSEQDSSVYEQYF. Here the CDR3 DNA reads TGTGCCAGCAGTGAACAGGATAGCAGTGTCTACGAGCAGTACTTC.

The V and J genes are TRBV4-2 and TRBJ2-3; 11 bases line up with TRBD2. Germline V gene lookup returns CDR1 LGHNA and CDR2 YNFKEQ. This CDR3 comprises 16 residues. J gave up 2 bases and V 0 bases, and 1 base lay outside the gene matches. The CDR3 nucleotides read TGTGCCAGCAGCCAAGAACTAGCGGGGGCCACAGATACGCAGTATTTT. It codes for CASSQELAGATDTQYF.

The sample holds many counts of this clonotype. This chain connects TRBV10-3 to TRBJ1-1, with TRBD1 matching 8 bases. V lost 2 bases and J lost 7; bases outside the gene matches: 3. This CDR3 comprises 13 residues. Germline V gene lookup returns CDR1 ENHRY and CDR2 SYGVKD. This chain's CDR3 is CAISEQGAIEAFF. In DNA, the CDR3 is TGTGCCATCAGTGAGCAGGGGGCAATTGAAGCTTTCTTT.